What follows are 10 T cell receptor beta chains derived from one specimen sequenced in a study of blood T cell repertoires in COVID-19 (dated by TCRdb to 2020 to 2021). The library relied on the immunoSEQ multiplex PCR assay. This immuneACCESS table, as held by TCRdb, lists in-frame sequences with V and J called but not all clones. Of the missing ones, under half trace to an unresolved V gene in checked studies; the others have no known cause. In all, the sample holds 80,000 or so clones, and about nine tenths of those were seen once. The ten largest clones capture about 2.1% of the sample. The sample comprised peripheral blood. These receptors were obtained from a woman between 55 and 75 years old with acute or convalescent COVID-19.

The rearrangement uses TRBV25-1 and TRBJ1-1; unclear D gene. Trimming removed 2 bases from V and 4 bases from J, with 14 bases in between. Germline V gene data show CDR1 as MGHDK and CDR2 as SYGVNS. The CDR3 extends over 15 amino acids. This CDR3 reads CASSEGQWEGTEAFF. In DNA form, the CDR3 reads TGTGCCAGCAGTGAAGGGCAGTGGGAGGGCACTGAAGCTTTCTTT.

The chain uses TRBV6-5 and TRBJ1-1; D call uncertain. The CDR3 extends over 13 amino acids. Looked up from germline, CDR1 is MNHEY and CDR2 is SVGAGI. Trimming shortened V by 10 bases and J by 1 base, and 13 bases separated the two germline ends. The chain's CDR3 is CANSIISNTEAFF. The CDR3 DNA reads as TGTGCCAACTCGATCATTTCGAACACTGAAGCTTTCTTT.

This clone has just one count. CDR3 DNA sequence: TGTGCCAGCAGCTTGTGGCAGGGAACCCAGTACTTC. Its translation is CASSLWQGTQYF. The chain has TRBV5-4 and TRBJ2-5; possibly TRBD1 for D (5 bases). V lost 1 base to trimming and J lost 8 bases, with 9 bases between them. Germline lookup yields CDR1 SGHNT and CDR2 YYREEE (reference sequence). The CDR3 covers 12 residues.

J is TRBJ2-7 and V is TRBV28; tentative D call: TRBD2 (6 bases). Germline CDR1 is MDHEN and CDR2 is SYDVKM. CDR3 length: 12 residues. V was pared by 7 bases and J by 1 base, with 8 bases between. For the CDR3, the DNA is TGTGCCAGCACGGGGGATTCCTACGAGCAGTACTTC. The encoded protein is CASTGDSYEQYF.

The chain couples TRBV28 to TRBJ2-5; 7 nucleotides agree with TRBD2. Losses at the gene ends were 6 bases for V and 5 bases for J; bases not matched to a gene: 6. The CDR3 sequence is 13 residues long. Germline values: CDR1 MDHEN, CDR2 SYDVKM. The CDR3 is CASSLGGDETQYF. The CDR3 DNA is TGTGCCAGCAGCCTTGGGGGGGACGAGACCCAGTACTTC.

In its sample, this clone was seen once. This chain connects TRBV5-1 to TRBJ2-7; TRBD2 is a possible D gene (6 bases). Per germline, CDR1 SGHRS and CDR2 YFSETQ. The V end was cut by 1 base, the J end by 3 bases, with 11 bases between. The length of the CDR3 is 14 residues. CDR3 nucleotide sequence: TGCGCCAGCAGCTTGACGGGAGAAAACTACGAGCAGTACTTC. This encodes CASSLTGENYEQYF.

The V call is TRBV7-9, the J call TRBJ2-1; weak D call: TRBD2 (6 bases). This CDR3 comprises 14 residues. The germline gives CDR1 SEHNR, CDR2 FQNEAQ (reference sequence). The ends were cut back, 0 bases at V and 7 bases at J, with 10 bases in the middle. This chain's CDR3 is CASSLAPRENEQFF. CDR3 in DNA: TGTGCCAGCAGCTTAGCCCCGCGGGAAAATGAGCAGTTCTTC.

The CDR3 region has the DNA TGTGCCAGCAGCTCCCGGACAGGGGGACCCGATACGCAGTATTTT. It yields the protein CASSSRTGGPDTQYF. The chain links TRBV13 to TRBJ2-3; 10 bases are shared with TRBD1. The CDR3 runs 15 residues. CDR1 PRHDT and CDR2 FYEKMQ come from the germline V gene (reference sequence). After removal of 4 bases from V and 6 bases from J, the junction contained 7 bases not matched to a gene. The full variable domain, rest sourced from reference TRBV13 and TRBJ2-3, is AAGVIQSPRHLIKEKRETATLKCYPIPRHDTVYWYQQGPGQDPQFLISFYEKMQSDKGSIPDRFSAQQFSDYHSELNMSSLELGDSALYFCASSSRTGGPDTQYFGPGTRLTVL.

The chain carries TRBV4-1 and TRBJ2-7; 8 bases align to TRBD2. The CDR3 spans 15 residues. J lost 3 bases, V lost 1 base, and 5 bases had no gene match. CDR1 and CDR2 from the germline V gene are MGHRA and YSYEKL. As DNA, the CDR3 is TGCGCCAGCAGCCAAGGAGCGGGGGCCTTCTACGAGCAGTACTTC. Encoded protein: CASSQGAGAFYEQYF.

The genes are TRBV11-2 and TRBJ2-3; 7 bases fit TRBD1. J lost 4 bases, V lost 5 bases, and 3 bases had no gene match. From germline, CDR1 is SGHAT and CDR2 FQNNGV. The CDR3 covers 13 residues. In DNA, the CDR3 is TGTGCCAGCAGCCGTGGGACAGCAGATACGCAGTATTTT. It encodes CASSRGTADTQYF.